These 23 T cell receptor beta chains were sequenced from one sample in a study of blood T cell repertoires in COVID-19. Libraries were prepared by immunoSEQ multiplex PCR; TCRdb keeps only in-frame clonotypes and omits some of them. The sample contains about 430,000 clones, about 87% of which appear only once. Sequenced material: peripheral blood. The receptors shown here come from a man younger than 35 with COVID-19, enrolled during active disease.

A single count supports this clone. The rearrangement links TRBV5-4 to TRBJ2-1; the D gene is possibly TRBD2 (6 bases). The germline gives CDR1 SGHNT, CDR2 YYREEE (reference sequence). V lost 4 bases to trimming and J lost 11 bases, with 13 bases between them. This CDR3 is built from 12 residues. CDR3 coding DNA: TGTGCCAGCAGCAACACGGGGGTCCAGCAGTTCTTC. Translating gives CASSNTGVQQFF.

The chain carries TRBV6-6 and TRBJ2-2, with TRBD2 matching over 9 bases. The CDR3 is 16 amino acids. Trimming took 4 bases from V and 8 from J; bases not matched to a gene: 11. The germline V gene encodes CDR1 MNHNY and CDR2 SVGAGI (reference sequence). In DNA, the CDR3 is TGTGCCAGCAGTTCCTGGTCAGCGGGAGGAGGGGGGGAGCTGTTTTTT. Protein sequence: CASSSWSAGGGGELFF.

The chain carries TRBV30 and TRBJ1-2, with D perhaps matching TRBD1 (5 bases). The CDR3 loop spans 13 amino acids. Trimming pared 0 bases from V and 5 bases from J, leaving 10 bases between. Per germline, CDR1 GTSNPN and CDR2 SVGIG (reference sequence). The CDR3 DNA is TGTGCCTGGAGTGTATCTTCAGGGTATGGCTACACCTTC. It codes for CAWSVSSGYGYTF.

The chain recombines TRBV10-1 with TRBJ2-1; weak D call: TRBD2 (6 bases). CDR3 length: 13 amino acids. Germline V gives CDR1 WNHNN, CDR2 SYGVQD (reference sequence). Trimming removed 3 bases from V and 8 bases from J, with 11 bases in between. The CDR3 sequence: CASSDSPGDEQFF. CDR3 coding DNA: TGCGCCAGCAGTGACAGTCCGGGGGATGAGCAGTTCTTC.

This chain connects TRBV15 to TRBJ2-1, with D hard to call. The length of the CDR3 is 15 residues. The V end lost 0 bases, the J end lost 5 bases, and 11 bases lay between the germline ends. CDR1 and CDR2 (germline): LNHNV, YYDKDF (reference sequence). Here the CDR3 DNA reads TGTGCCACCAGCAGAGATCAGAAGAATAACAATGAGCAGTTCTTC. Encoded protein: CATSRDQKNNNEQFF.

The chain is built from TRBV19 and TRBJ2-3; TRBD2 aligns across 14 bases. Germline assignment: CDR1 LNHDA and CDR2 SQIVND (reference sequence). V shed 3 bases, J shed 10 bases, and the junction held 3 bases outside the gene matches. This CDR3 comprises 14 residues. In DNA, the CDR3 is TGTGCCAGTAGTATCGGACTAGCGGGGGGCCCGCAGTATTTT. Amino acid sequence: CASSIGLAGGPQYF.

This clone has just a few counts. The chain joins TRBV2 to TRBJ2-1, with D tentatively TRBD2 (6 bases). The germline V and J ends were trimmed by 6 bases and 12 bases, with 15 bases remaining between them. The CDR3 consists of 12 residues. Germline CDR1 and CDR2: SNHLY and FYNNEI. The CDR3 sequence: CASSLGDFGQFF. Written as DNA, the CDR3 is TGTGCCAGCAGCTTAGGGGACTTTGGGCAGTTCTTC.

This sequence joins TRBV28 and TRBJ2-3; no clear D. The CDR3 covers 12 residues. The germline V gene has CDR1 MDHEN and CDR2 SYDVKM. The ends were cut back, 7 bases at V and 3 bases at J, with 8 bases in the middle. CDR3 sequence: CASTLGTDTQYF. CDR3 sequence (DNA): TGTGCCAGCACCCTAGGAACAGATACGCAGTATTTT.

The rearrangement uses TRBV25-1 and TRBJ1-6, with 11 bases fitting TRBD1. The CDR3 runs 15 residues. Germline CDR1 reads MGHDK; CDR2 reads SYGVNS. After removal of 1 base from V and 9 bases from J, the junction contained 2 bases not matched to a gene. The CDR3 is CASSESGQGGSPLHF. CDR3 DNA: TGTGCCAGCAGTGAATCGGGACAGGGGGGTTCACCCCTCCACTTT.

This chain connects TRBV18 to TRBJ1-2, with 7 bases aligning to TRBD1. The CDR3 covers 15 residues. Trimming removed 2 bases from V and 7 bases from J; junction bases left unmatched: 10. Germline assignment: CDR1 KGHSH and CDR2 LQKENI. CDR3 loop: CASSPIPQGGGGYTF. Written as DNA, the CDR3 is TGTGCCAGCTCACCAATCCCCCAGGGGGGCGGTGGCTACACCTTC.

A single count supports this clone. The J gene is TRBJ2-5, the V gene TRBV27, with 12 bases aligning to TRBD1. Per the germline V gene, CDR1 is MNHEY and CDR2 is SMNVEV (reference sequence). This CDR3 is built from 20 residues. V shed 3 bases, J shed 3 bases, and the junction held 17 bases outside the gene matches. The CDR3 region is CASSFRDRGLSGSPKETQYF. In DNA, the CDR3 is TGTGCCAGCAGTTTCCGGGACAGGGGGCTTAGCGGGAGCCCAAAAGAGACCCAGTACTTC.

The chain carries TRBV5-5 and TRBJ2-7; 7 nucleotides line up with TRBD2. The junction had 10 bases not matched to a gene; V was cut back by 4 bases and J by 0 bases. Germline V gene data show CDR1 as SGHKS and CDR2 as YYEKEE (reference sequence). CDR3 length: 16 residues. The CDR3: CASSLLAGRSSYEQYF. CDR3 nucleotides: TGTGCCAGCAGCCTCTTAGCGGGCCGAAGCTCCTACGAGCAGTACTTC.

The rearrangement joins TRBV19 to TRBJ2-1; 8 bases line up with TRBD2. Germline CDR1 reads LNHDA; CDR2 reads SQIVND (reference sequence). V lost 9 bases, J lost 8 bases, and 18 bases stayed unmatched. CDR3 length: 16 amino acids. The CDR3 reads CASRRIAGSWGDEQFF. CDR3 in DNA: TGTGCCAGCAGACGTATAGCGGGATCTTGGGGCGATGAGCAGTTCTTC.

The chain joins TRBV19 to TRBJ1-1, with 8 bases aligning to TRBD1. J gave up 8 bases and V 1 base, and 9 bases lay outside the gene matches. Germline CDR1 and CDR2: LNHDA and SQIVND (reference sequence). The CDR3 runs 15 residues. This CDR3 reads CASSIGTGRLQEAFF. Written as DNA, the CDR3 is TGTGCCAGTAGTATAGGGACAGGGAGGCTCCAAGAAGCTTTCTTT.

This chain connects TRBV4-1 to TRBJ2-3, with 10 bases lining up with TRBD2. Germline V CDR1 and CDR2: MGHRA, YSYEKL. J gave up 1 base and V 4 bases, and 2 bases lay outside the gene matches. The CDR3 length is 15 residues. This CDR3 reads CASSLGTSGTDTQYF. Written as DNA, the CDR3 is TGCGCCAGCAGCCTCGGGACTAGCGGCACAGATACGCAGTATTTT.

This chain uses TRBV6-5 with TRBJ1-1, with D unresolved. The V gene's germline CDR1 is MNHEY and CDR2 SVGAGI. There are 13 residues in the CDR3. The V end was cut by 8 bases, the J end by 1 base, with 11 bases between. CDR3 sequence (DNA): TGTGCCAGCTGCTGGAGCAAGAACACTGAAGCTTTCTTT. This gives the protein CASCWSKNTEAFF.

This chain uses TRBV4-1 with TRBJ2-3; the match to TRBD2 covers 7 bases. The CDR3 has 20 residues. CDR1 MGHRA and CDR2 YSYEKL come from the germline V gene. The V and J ends lost 0 bases and 0 bases, in that order; junction bases with no gene match: 15. In nucleotides, the CDR3 is TGCGCCAGCAGCCAAGATGCGATGGCTAGCGGTTTCGATAGCACAGATACGCAGTATTTT. Its protein is CASSQDAMASGFDSTDTQYF.

The CDR3 DNA reads TGTGCCAGCAGCTTGGGACAGGCAAATGGCTACACCTTC. Translating gives CASSLGQANGYTF. The chain employs TRBV5-4 and TRBJ1-2, with TRBD1 as a possible D gene (6 bases). With 0 bases removed from V and 6 bases from J, the gap between germline ends came to 9 bases. Germline CDR1 is SGHNT and CDR2 is YYREEE (reference sequence). The CDR3 loop spans 13 amino acids.

The rearrangement uses TRBV28 and TRBJ2-7, with 10 bases identical to TRBD2. Trimming removed 3 bases from V and 4 bases from J; junction bases left unmatched: 6. CDR1 is MDHEN, CDR2 SYDVKM, per germline. This CDR3 comprises 15 residues. CDR3 nucleotides: TGTGCCAGCAGTTTGAGACTAGCGGGCATATACGAGCAGTACTTC. This gives the protein CASSLRLAGIYEQYF.

The V gene is TRBV7-9, the J gene TRBJ2-1; the match to TRBD2 covers 7 bases. V lost 0 bases and J lost 9; bases outside the gene matches: 5. The CDR3 length is 14 residues. Germline V gene data show CDR1 as SEHNR and CDR2 as FQNEAQ (reference sequence). The CDR3 DNA reads as TGTGCCAGCAGCTTAGCGGGGACTACCGGTGAGCAGTTCTTC. This sequence encodes CASSLAGTTGEQFF.

The rearrangement joins TRBV5-6 to TRBJ1-4; D uncertain. This CDR3 has 16 residues. V dropped 0 bases and J dropped 4 bases, with 13 bases sitting between them. Germline V gives CDR1 SGHDT, CDR2 YYEEEE. Here the CDR3 reads CASSLAGLAGNEKLFF. CDR3 sequence (DNA): TGTGCCAGCAGCTTGGCTGGACTAGCGGGTAATGAAAAACTGTTTTTT. Full variable domain (outside the CDR3, taken from reference TRBV5-6 and TRBJ1-4): DAGVTQSPTHLIKTRGQQVTLRCSPKSGHDTVSWYQQALGQGPQFIFQYYEEEERQRGNFPDRFSGHQFPNYSSELNVNALLLGDSALYLCASSLAGLAGNEKLFFGSGTQLSVL.

This clone has a handful of counts. CDR3 bases: TGCGCCAGCAGCTTGGTTGGCGACCGAGGATTTGGCTACACCTTC. Residues: CASSLVGDRGFGYTF. This rearrangement joins TRBV5-1 to TRBJ1-2; D call uncertain. Germline V CDR1 and CDR2: SGHRS, YFSETQ. Deletions cut 0 bases from V and 7 bases from J, with 16 bases between. This CDR3 region has 15 residues.

V usage is TRBV5-5 and J usage is TRBJ1-3; a possible D gene is TRBD1 (6 bases). The CDR3 spans 15 residues. Germline CDR1 reads SGHKS; CDR2 reads YYEKEE (reference sequence). Trimming removed 0 bases from V and 1 base from J, with 8 bases in between. For the CDR3, the DNA is TGTGCCAGCAGCTTGGACAGGGCTTCTGGAAACACCATATATTTT. Its protein product is CASSLDRASGNTIYF.